This T cell receptor (beta chain) emerged from a study of blood T cell repertoires in COVID-19. Background on the study: PBMCs, B-cell-depleted T cells, or T cells were the source of the cDNA or gDNA that made up the material.

Unmatched junction bases numbered 3, after V lost 2 bases and J lost 1 base. The CDR3 consists of 15 residues. Germline V gene sequence: CDR1 MNHNY, CDR2 SVGAGI (reference sequence). As handled by the study authors: Estimation of nucleated cell counts relied on the amplification of reference gene primers. The repertoire was sequenced with immunoSEQ multiplex PCR; TCRdb's copy has only in-frame clones and lacks some. V, J and clone size reflect that table, while D and trimming were determined from the DNA. The profile shows roughly 75,000 clones, 65% to 90% of them singletons. Source material: peripheral blood. This sequence joins TRBV6-6 and TRBJ2-7; 9 bases fit TRBD1. This TCR came from a man at least 80 years old with COVID-19, enrolled during active disease. CDR3: CASSYGQGRSYEQYF. CDR3 in DNA: TGTGCCAGCAGTTACGGACAGGGGCGTTCCTACGAGCAGTACTTC.